This T cell receptor (beta chain) was documented in a study of Graves' ophthalmopathy and Graves' hyperthyroidism. General study results and limits: A model built from 13 signatures distinguished ophthalmopathy from stable hyperthyroidism with 87.88% sensitivity and 81.08% specificity.

Points on this clonotype: Its specificity is unknown.

This CDR3 spans 13 amino acids. Trimming stripped 10 bases from V and 4 bases from J, with 16 bases between. CDR1 and CDR2 (germline): ENHRY, SYGVKD. Researchers took RNA transcripts and amplified TCR beta CDR3 regions from them. Second-round multiplex PCR followed a first-round RT-PCR using HTBI primers. TCRdb analysed the multiplex PCR reads with MiXCR anew, one entry per CDR3 protein. Of 560,000 or so distinct CDR3 sequences detected, under 40% appear once; the ten largest clones hold about 4%. Hyperthyroidism patients had new diagnoses, durations under 2 months, and ages of 18 to 65. The source is an adult man with Graves' hyperthyroidism. The rearrangement joins TRBV10-3 to TRBJ1-2, with TRBD1 as a possible D gene (5 bases). The sequencing input was peripheral blood or thyroid tissue (not recorded which). CDR3 in DNA: TGTGCCAGCACCATCAGGGAAGGCTATGGCTACACCTTC. It encodes CASTIREGYGYTF.